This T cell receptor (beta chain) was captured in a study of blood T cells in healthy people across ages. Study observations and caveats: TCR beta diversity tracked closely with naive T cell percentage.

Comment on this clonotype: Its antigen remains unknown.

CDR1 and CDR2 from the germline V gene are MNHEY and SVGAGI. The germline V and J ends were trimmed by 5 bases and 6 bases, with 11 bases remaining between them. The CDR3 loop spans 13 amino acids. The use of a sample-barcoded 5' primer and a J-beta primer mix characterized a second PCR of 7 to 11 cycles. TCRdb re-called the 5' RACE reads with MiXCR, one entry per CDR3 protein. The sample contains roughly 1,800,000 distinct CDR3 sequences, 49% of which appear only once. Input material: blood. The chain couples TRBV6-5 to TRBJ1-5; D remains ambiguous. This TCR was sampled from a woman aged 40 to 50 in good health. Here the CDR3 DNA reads TGTGCCAGCAGTGCCAGGATTTCTCAGCCCCAGCATTTT. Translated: CASSARISQPQHF.